The 30 T cell receptor beta chains given below trace back to one sample, sequenced in a study of blood T cell repertoires in COVID-19 (dated by TCRdb to between 2020 and 2021). The receptor library was made with the immunoSEQ multiplex PCR assay. TCRdb carries this immuneACCESS record with in-frame sequences only. Its versions omit some clonotypes, under half of them owing to an unresolved V gene in the studies checked, with the rest unexplained. A total of about 120,000 clones appear in this sample, almost 85% of them only once. The ten biggest clones cover roughly 7% of the sample. Sequencing was carried out using peripheral blood. The receptors were sampled from a man in his sixties or seventies with active or convalescent COVID-19.

This clone was seen only a few times. This sequence joins TRBV28 and TRBJ2-3, with 8 nucleotides matching TRBD1. This CDR3 contains 14 residues. Unmatched junction bases numbered 11, after V lost 5 bases and J lost 10 bases. Per germline, CDR1 MDHEN and CDR2 SYDVKM. DNA of the CDR3: TGTGCCAGCAGTAAGGCGGGACAGGCGGATGCGCAGTATTTT. This gives the protein CASSKAGQADAQYF.

CDR3 in DNA: TGCAGCGTTGAATTCAGTAATGAGCAGTTCTTC. This codes for CSVEFSNEQFF. The V gene is TRBV29-1, the J gene TRBJ2-1; no definite D call. The CDR3 has 11 residues. The V gene lost 2 bases and the J gene lost 7 bases, with 6 bases spanning the gap. Germline V gene lookup returns CDR1 SQVTM and CDR2 ANQGSEA.

The chain links TRBV6-5 to TRBJ1-5, with D possibly matching TRBD1 (5 bases). CDR3 length equals 14 residues. The ends were cut back, 8 bases at V and 0 bases at J, with 11 bases in the middle. Germline-derived CDR1 and CDR2 are MNHEY and SVGAGI. The CDR3 DNA follows: TGTGCCAGCCGACAGACGTATAGCAATCAGCCCCAGCATTTT. Residues: CASRQTYSNQPQHF.

The chain has TRBV9 and TRBJ2-2, with 7 bases that match TRBD2. CDR3 size: 16 residues. Trimming removed 4 bases from V and 0 bases from J; junction bases left unmatched: 6. Germline V gene data show CDR1 as SGDLS and CDR2 as YYNGEE. CDR3 sequence (DNA): TGTGCCAGCAGCTCTAGGGGAGGGTCGAACACCGGGGAGCTGTTTTTT. Translated: CASSSRGGSNTGELFF.

The V gene is TRBV14, the J gene TRBJ2-1, with D perhaps TRBD1 (6 bases). CDR1 and CDR2 (germline): SGHDN, FVKESK. The CDR3 extends over 18 amino acids. Trimming cost V 4 bases and J 4 bases, with 23 bases left between them. The CDR3 spells CASSPTLIPGHTYNEQFF. CDR3 DNA: TGTGCCAGCAGCCCAACACTAATTCCGGGACATACATACAATGAGCAGTTCTTC.

This clone has just one count. The chain is built from TRBV4-2 and TRBJ1-3; TRBD1 is a possible D gene (6 bases). V lost 0 bases and J 5 bases, leaving 8 bases between the germline ends. This CDR3 has 14 amino acids. Germline CDR1 is LGHNA and CDR2 is YNFKEQ. The CDR3: CASSQDRGRNTIYF. The CDR3 coding sequence is TGTGCCAGCAGCCAAGATAGGGGGAGAAACACCATATATTTT.

CDR3 sequence reads: CASSLGGPELFF. CDR3 coding DNA: TGTGCCAGCAGCTTAGGGGGGCCGGAGCTGTTTTTT. This chain links TRBV7-8 with TRBJ2-2, with D tentatively TRBD1 (6 bases). V lost 1 base and J 10 bases, leaving 7 bases between the germline ends. This CDR3 spans 12 amino acids. In germline, CDR1 is SGHVS, CDR2 FQNEAQ.

The chain employs TRBV18 and TRBJ2-7; possibly TRBD2 for D (5 bases). V was cut by 9 bases and J by 0 bases, with 15 bases left in between. The CDR3 is made up of 14 amino acids. The germline gives CDR1 KGHSH, CDR2 LQKENI. The CDR3, as DNA: TGTGCCAGTACGACGGGGATCAACTCCTACGAGCAGTACTTC. Translation: CASTTGINSYEQYF. Full variable domain (remainder filled in from reference TRBV18 and TRBJ2-7): NAGVMQNPRHLVRRRGQEARLRCSPMKGHSHVYWYRQLPEEGLKFMVYLQKENIIDESGMPKERFSAEFPKEGPSILRIQQVVRGDSAAYFCASTTGINSYEQYFGPGTRLTVT.

The chain links TRBV2 to TRBJ1-5; the D gene is possibly TRBD1 (5 bases). Trimming took off 4 bases at V and 4 bases at J, with 17 bases between the two ends. CDR1 is SNHLY and CDR2 is FYNNEI in the germline V gene. The CDR3 runs 16 residues. CDR3 DNA sequence: TGTGCCAGCAGTGTGTTTCCACAGGCACCAAATCAGCCCCAGCATTTT. It encodes CASSVFPQAPNQPQHF.

The chain employs TRBV12-3 or TRBV12-4 and TRBJ1-3, with D possibly matching TRBD1 (5 bases). Trimming cost V 1 base and J 5 bases, with 6 bases left between them. The CDR3 contains 13 residues. The CDR3 sequence: CASSLDRRNTIYF. The CDR3 DNA follows: TGTGCCAGCAGTTTAGACAGGAGAAACACCATATATTTT.

The chain uses TRBV5-6 and TRBJ2-5, with D perhaps TRBD1 (5 bases). V shed 0 bases and J shed 5 bases, with 8 bases lying between them. The CDR3 is 13 residues long. Germline V lookup: CDR1 SGHDT, CDR2 YYEEEE. CDR3: CASSLAGAETQYF. The DNA of the CDR3 is TGTGCCAGCAGCTTGGCTGGGGCGGAGACCCAGTACTTC.

The V and J genes are TRBV20-1 and TRBJ2-5; D is possibly TRBD2 (5 bases). V lost 3 bases, J lost 9 bases, and 17 bases lay in between. The length of the CDR3 is 13 residues. Germline CDR1 and CDR2: DFQATT and SNEGSKA (reference sequence). The CDR3 loop reads CSASIDGVGAQYF. The CDR3 DNA reads TGCAGTGCTAGTATTGACGGGGTTGGGGCCCAGTACTTC.

The genes are TRBV5-1 and TRBJ1-3; D perhaps matches TRBD1 (5 bases). With 4 bases removed from V and 0 bases from J, the gap between germline ends came to 11 bases. CDR3 length: 15 amino acids. CDR1 and CDR2 (germline): SGHRS, YFSETQ. The CDR3 is CASSLGTASGNTIYF. CDR3 DNA: TGCGCCAGCAGCCTAGGGACTGCCTCTGGAAACACCATATATTTT.

The genes are TRBV5-3 and TRBJ2-7; possible D gene TRBD1, 5 bases. TRBV5-3 is treated as an ORF (open reading frame) with a function not yet certain. This CDR3 region has 16 residues. With 0 bases removed from V and 4 bases from J, the gap between germline ends came to 17 bases. The CDR3 loop is CARSLDIPGQGYEQYF. CDR3 coding DNA: TGTGCCAGAAGCTTGGATATCCCTGGGCAGGGTTACGAGCAGTACTTC.

The chain recombines TRBV9 with TRBJ2-2, with TRBD1 matching 7 bases. Losses at the gene ends were 1 base for V and 1 base for J; bases not matched to a gene: 4. Germline assignment: CDR1 SGDLS and CDR2 YYNGEE. The CDR3 length is 16 residues. CDR3 in DNA: TGTGCCAGCAGCGTACGAGGGACAGAGAACACCGGGGAGCTGTTTTTT. Translating gives CASSVRGTENTGELFF.

This chain connects TRBV19 to TRBJ2-7; 11 bases are shared with TRBD1. The trim removed 8 bases at V and 3 bases at J, leaving 3 bases unmatched. The CDR3 spans 13 residues. The V gene's germline CDR1 is LNHDA and CDR2 SQIVND (reference sequence). The CDR3 loop is CASGQGASYEQYF. As DNA, the CDR3 is TGTGCCAGTGGACAGGGGGCCAGCTACGAGCAGTACTTC.

This CDR3 reads CASSLQASPNQPQHF. The DNA of the CDR3 is TGTGCCAGCAGTTTACAGGCTTCACCCAATCAGCCCCAGCATTTT. This chain links TRBV28 with TRBJ1-5; D ambiguous. The V end lost 2 bases, the J end lost 3 bases, and 11 bases lay between the germline ends. CDR1 and CDR2 from the germline V gene are MDHEN and SYDVKM. The CDR3 covers 15 residues.

The chain carries TRBV2 and TRBJ1-2, with 8 nucleotides matching TRBD1. CDR1 and CDR2 from the germline V gene are SNHLY and FYNNEI. J gave up 3 bases and V 4 bases, and 13 bases lay outside the gene matches. The CDR3 runs to 17 residues. CDR3 sequence: CASSGGGIRQGYYGYTF. CDR3 bases: TGTGCCAGCAGTGGAGGCGGTATCAGACAGGGGTACTATGGCTACACCTTC.

This chain uses TRBV28 with TRBJ1-3; no reliable D call. V was trimmed by 7 bases and J by 1 base, leaving 14 bases between them. From germline, CDR1 is MDHEN and CDR2 SYDVKM. This CDR3 spans 15 amino acids. CDR3 DNA: TGTGCCAGCACCACCCCCCTAGGATCTGGAAACACCATATATTTT. Amino acids: CASTTPLGSGNTIYF.

J is TRBJ2-3 and V is TRBV5-6, with TRBD2 as a possible D gene (6 bases). The ends were cut back, 3 bases at V and 1 base at J, with 15 bases in the middle. The CDR3 consists of 16 residues. The germline gives CDR1 SGHDT, CDR2 YYEEEE. CDR3 amino acids: CASSSTTTSGTDTQYF. The CDR3 nucleotides read TGTGCCAGCAGCTCCACCACGACTAGTGGCACAGATACGCAGTATTTT.

This clone has more than one count but fewer than ten. The V call is TRBV6-4, the J call TRBJ2-3; tentatively, D is TRBD2 (6 bases). Germline V gene data show CDR1 as MRHNA and CDR2 as SNTAGT. Between the trimmed V and J ends, which lost 6 bases and 2 bases, there was a span of 18 bases. The CDR3 extends over 16 amino acids. CDR3 region: CASSRQPGLPTDTQYF. In nucleotides, the CDR3 is TGTGCCAGCAGCCGGCAACCGGGACTCCCCACAGATACGCAGTATTTT.

DNA for the CDR3: TGTGCCAGCAGCTTGGGGGCGCAAGTCGGCTATGGCTACACCTTC. Amino acid sequence: CASSLGAQVGYGYTF. V usage is TRBV5-6 and J usage is TRBJ1-2, with D unclear. CDR3 length: 15 amino acids. CDR1 and CDR2 from the germline V gene are SGHDT and YYEEEE. The V end was cut by 0 bases, the J end by 4 bases, with 13 bases between.

The chain joins TRBV6-5 to TRBJ1-5; 7 nucleotides align to TRBD1. The V gene's germline CDR1 is MNHEY and CDR2 SVGAGI. This CDR3 is 15 amino acids long. Trimming at V came to 0 bases and at J to 5 bases, leaving 4 bases not matched to a gene. The CDR3 here is CASSYSNTGDQPQHF. In nucleotides, the CDR3 is TGTGCCAGCAGTTACTCGAATACAGGGGATCAGCCCCAGCATTTT.

The gene calls are TRBV5-6 and TRBJ1-3; possible D gene TRBD1, 6 bases. Trimming shortened V by 2 bases and J by 4 bases, and 10 bases separated the two germline ends. The CDR3 loop spans 14 amino acids. Per germline, CDR1 SGHDT and CDR2 YYEEEE. The DNA for the CDR3 is TGTGCCAGCAGCTTATGGGGGCAGGGAAACACCATATATTTT. Its translation: CASSLWGQGNTIYF.

The chain couples TRBV3-1 (or the pseudogene TRBV3-2) to TRBJ1-3; 12 bases are a match to TRBD1. The ends lost 4 bases at V and 3 bases at J; junction bases unmatched: 7. The germline V gene encodes CDR1 LGHDT and CDR2 YNNKEL (reference sequence). The length of the CDR3 is 17 residues. CDR3 bases: TGTGCCAGCAGCCGTTCCGGGACAGGGGGCCTTGGAAACACCATATATTTT. The encoded protein is CASSRSGTGGLGNTIYF.

The V gene is TRBV6-1, the J gene TRBJ1-5, with 7 bases aligning to TRBD1. The CDR3 is 15 residues long. The J segment lost 7 bases and the V segment lost 1 base, leaving 7 bases of the junction unmatched. Looked up from germline, CDR1 is MNHNS and CDR2 is SASEGT. DNA of the CDR3: TGTGCCAGCAGTGAAGTTGGAACAGGGGCGCAGCCCCAGCATTTT. It specifies CASSEVGTGAQPQHF.

This clone was recorded only once. The gene calls are TRBV7-8 and TRBJ1-5, with TRBD1 as a possible D gene (5 bases). This CDR3 spans 14 amino acids. V lost 6 bases, J lost 0 bases, and 9 bases lay in between. Per the germline V gene, CDR1 is SGHVS and CDR2 is FQNEAQ. CDR3: CASRRDSSNQPQHF. The CDR3 nucleotides are TGTGCCAGCAGACGCGACAGTAGCAATCAGCCCCAGCATTTT.

The chain uses TRBV3-1 (or the pseudogene TRBV3-2) and TRBJ2-3, with D perhaps matching TRBD2 (5 bases). V was pared by 0 bases and J by 0 bases, with 10 bases between. Germline values: CDR1 LGHDT, CDR2 YNNKEL (reference sequence). There are 16 residues in the CDR3. The CDR3 here is CASSQDTSGSTDTQYF. DNA of the CDR3: TGTGCCAGCAGCCAAGATACTAGTGGGAGCACAGATACGCAGTATTTT.

This chain uses TRBV4-3 with TRBJ2-6; 10 nucleotides align to TRBD2. This CDR3 comprises 19 residues. The germline gives CDR1 LGHNA, CDR2 YSLEER. The junction had 9 bases not matched to a gene; V was cut back by 0 bases and J by 4 bases. The CDR3: CASSQEPPAGGQGANVLTF. The CDR3 nucleotides read TGCGCCAGCAGCCAAGAACCCCCAGCGGGAGGGCAAGGGGCCAACGTCCTGACTTTC.

The rearrangement uses TRBV9 and TRBJ2-7, with a tentative D call TRBD2 (6 bases). The CDR3 sequence is 15 residues long. Germline CDR1 reads SGDLS; CDR2 reads YYNGEE. Trimming removed 0 bases from V and 0 bases from J, with 10 bases in between. CDR3 nucleotides: TGTGCCAGCAGCGTAGGACCGGGAGCCTCCTACGAGCAGTACTTC. Its translation: CASSVGPGASYEQYF.